Following are 22 T cell receptor beta chains from one sample sequenced in a study of vaccination and CD4 T cells after COVID-19. Antigen specificity for these receptors is unknown. As to treatment: approximately 11-day PBMC culture with coronavirus spike peptide pools or control peptides (ViraFEST assay). The Oncomine TCR Beta short-read assay generated sequence data from the DNA of cultured CD4+ T cells. TCRdb reprocessed the PCR reads via MiXCR and lists one record per CDR3 protein. The sample consists of around 14,000 distinct CDR3 sequences, roughly 60% of them appearing once. The sequenced material came from CD4+ T cells from blood, cultured in vitro. These receptors were obtained from a human donor who had recovered from COVID-19.

The V and J genes are TRBV20-1 and TRBJ2-5; the D is unclear. V was trimmed by 0 bases and J by 9 bases, leaving 14 bases between them. The CDR3 is 13 residues long. Germline V gives CDR1 DFQATT, CDR2 SNEGSKA (reference sequence). This CDR3 is CSARDLVAWAQYF. CDR3 DNA sequence: TGCAGTGCTAGAGATCTGGTTGCCTGGGCCCAGTACTTC.

This clonotype was detected only a few times. The CDR3 is CASSDLGRGGYEQYF. DNA of the CDR3: TGTGCCAGCAGTGACCTAGGGCGGGGCGGGTACGAGCAGTACTTC. The V and J genes are TRBV6-1 and TRBJ2-7; TRBD2 is a possible D gene (6 bases). CDR1 and CDR2 (germline): MNHNS, SASEGT. This CDR3 is built from 15 residues. Trimming left V 3 bases short and J 4 bases short, with 16 bases between.

V gene TRBV24-1 combines with J gene TRBJ2-1; the D call may be TRBD1 or TRBD2 (6 bases each). V was cut by 7 bases and J by 0 bases, with 15 bases left in between. This CDR3 comprises 16 residues. In germline, CDR1 is KGHDR, CDR2 SFDVKD. The chain's CDR3 is CATRGGGQSSYNEQFF. In nucleotides, the CDR3 is TGTGCCACCAGGGGAGGCGGACAGAGCTCCTACAATGAGCAGTTCTTC.

The chain recombines TRBV9 with TRBJ1-5; D not certain. The CDR3 loop spans 15 amino acids. Trimming removed 0 bases from V and 3 bases from J, with 10 bases in between. Per germline, CDR1 SGDLS and CDR2 YYNGEE. Written as DNA, the CDR3 is TGTGCCAGCAGCGTAGCTGACGGAATCAATCAGCCCCAGCATTTT. This codes for CASSVADGINQPQHF.

The chain carries TRBV27 and TRBJ2-1, with 8 nucleotides matching TRBD2. Germline V gives CDR1 MNHEY, CDR2 SMNVEV (reference sequence). This CDR3 region has 17 residues. With 3 bases clipped from V and 0 bases from J, the junction kept 7 bases outside the gene matches. The DNA for the CDR3 is TGTGCCAGCAGTTTGAACCCCGGGAGGGGCTCCTACAATGAGCAGTTCTTC. Translated, it gives CASSLNPGRGSYNEQFF.

The chain joins TRBV19 to TRBJ1-1; D unresolved. The CDR3 extends over 13 amino acids. Between the trimmed V and J ends, which lost 0 bases and 9 bases, there was a span of 11 bases. The germline gives CDR1 LNHDA, CDR2 SQIVND (reference sequence). CDR3 coding DNA: TGTGCCAGTAGTATAGAGCCGGGCCGGCAAGCTTTCTTT. Protein sequence: CASSIEPGRQAFF.

As regards this clonotype: The germline gene is not matched at one end of the junction; a read error may be the cause. The chain combines TRBV7-9 with TRBJ2-5; D is ambiguous. From germline, CDR1 is SEHNR and CDR2 FQNEAQ (reference sequence). This CDR3 has 14 residues. CDR3 bases: TGCGCCAGCAGCTTGGTGTGGGGAAGAGAGACCCAGTACTTC. Translating gives CASSLVWGRETQYF.

The rearrangement links TRBV20-1 to TRBJ1-4; 10 bases map to TRBD1. This CDR3 region has 15 residues. In germline, CDR1 is DFQATT, CDR2 SNEGSKA (reference sequence). J gave up 8 bases and V 7 bases, and 13 bases lay outside the gene matches. The CDR3 reads CSVIRPTGGAEKLFF. The CDR3 DNA reads as TGCAGTGTTATCCGTCCGACAGGGGGCGCGGAAAAACTGTTTTTT.

The rearrangement uses TRBV6-1 and TRBJ1-5, with D possibly matching TRBD1 (6 bases). This CDR3 is built from 15 residues. V was pared by 6 bases and J by 2 bases, with 14 bases between. CDR1 MNHNS and CDR2 SASEGT come from the germline V gene. The CDR3 loop is CASSRQAARNQPQHF. The CDR3 DNA reads as TGTGCCAGCAGCAGACAGGCTGCCCGCAATCAGCCCCAGCATTTT.

The chain employs TRBV10-3 and TRBJ1-2; no firm D call. This CDR3 contains 12 residues. The germline CDR1 and CDR2 sequences are ENHRY and SYGVKD. The V gene lost 5 bases and the J gene lost 6 bases, with 10 bases spanning the gap. In DNA, the CDR3 is TGTGCCATCAGTCCGGGTCCGGATGGCTACACCTTC. It translates to CAISPGPDGYTF.

This clonotype came up once. The genes are TRBV10-2 and TRBJ1-4; 7 bases fit TRBD1. Trimming at V came to 7 bases and at J to 3 bases, leaving 5 bases not matched to a gene. The germline V gene has CDR1 WSHSY and CDR2 SAAADI. There are 14 residues in the CDR3. The CDR3 protein is CASTWDSANEKLFF. CDR3 in DNA: TGCGCCAGCACTTGGGACAGCGCTAATGAAAAACTGTTTTTT.

The chain is built from TRBV28 and TRBJ1-2; a weak D match, TRBD1 (5 bases). V shed 7 bases and J shed 7 bases, with 19 bases lying between them. CDR1 and CDR2 from the germline V gene are MDHEN and SYDVKM. The CDR3 covers 14 residues. The CDR3 sequence is CASTNRGTRFGYTF. The CDR3 nucleotides read TGTGCCAGCACAAACCGGGGGACCCGCTTTGGCTACACCTTC.

This clonotype has only a few counts. The CDR3 DNA reads TGCAGTGCCCAGATTGGACTAGCGGGAACGAATGAGCAGTTCTTC. The encoded protein is CSAQIGLAGTNEQFF. This chain uses TRBV20-1 with TRBJ2-1; 12 bases fit TRBD2. The ends lost 6 bases at V and 7 bases at J; junction bases unmatched: 10. The CDR3 consists of 15 residues. CDR1 is DFQATT and CDR2 is SNEGSKA in the germline V gene (reference sequence).

This chain joins TRBV28 and TRBJ1-6, with 7 bases aligning to TRBD1. The V gene end was trimmed by 6 bases and the J gene end by 9 bases; junction bases not matched to a gene: 11. The CDR3 extends over 15 amino acids. The germline gives CDR1 MDHEN, CDR2 SYDVKM. The CDR3 region is CASRNDRVFSSPLHF. CDR3 bases: TGTGCCAGCAGGAACGACAGGGTTTTTTCTTCACCCCTCCACTTT.

The V gene is TRBV11-2, the J gene TRBJ1-5; D not certain. The V end was cut by 7 bases, the J end by 9 bases, with 10 bases between. The V gene's germline CDR1 is SGHAT and CDR2 FQNNGV. The length of the CDR3 is 11 residues. CDR3 sequence reads: CASIPDLPQHF. For the CDR3, the DNA is TGTGCCAGCATCCCGGACCTGCCCCAGCATTTT.

This clonotype has only a few counts. The chain employs TRBV7-2 and TRBJ2-5; 8 positions match TRBD1. The CDR3 contains 14 residues. V gave up 4 bases and J gave up 1 base; unmatched junction bases: 2. Germline V gene data show CDR1 as SGHTA and CDR2 as FQGNSA. The CDR3 DNA sequence: TGTGCCAGCAGCTCGACAGGGGTCCAAGAGACCCAGTACTTC. Its translation: CASSSTGVQETQYF.

The chain joins TRBV7-2 to TRBJ2-3; weak D call: TRBD1 (5 bases). The V gene's germline CDR1 is SGHTA and CDR2 FQGNSA. The germline V and J ends were trimmed by 6 bases and 2 bases, with 12 bases remaining between them. The CDR3 is made up of 14 amino acids. This chain's CDR3 is CASRGARFTDTQYF. The DNA of the CDR3 is TGTGCCAGCAGAGGGGCCCGGTTCACAGATACGCAGTATTTT.

The V call is TRBV7-3, the J call TRBJ2-2; tentatively, D is TRBD2 (6 bases). Trimming removed 5 bases from V and 5 bases from J, with 15 bases in between. CDR1 is SGHTA and CDR2 is FQGTGA in the germline V gene. The CDR3 length is 15 residues. The DNA of the CDR3 is TGTGCCAGCAGCCCGGGAGCCAGGCTGACCGGGGAGCTGTTTTTT. Translation gives CASSPGARLTGELFF.

Remarks on this clonotype: Relative to the germline gene, one junction end is altered; a read error may explain this. The chain joins TRBV6-1 to TRBJ1-2, with D unclear. Germline V gene data show CDR1 as MNHNS and CDR2 as SASEGT. The CDR3 contains 13 residues. The CDR3 is CAISDEYNYGYTF. The CDR3 DNA reads TGTGCCATCAGTGACGAATATAACTATGGCTACACCTTC.

The sample holds one count of this clonotype. The rearrangement links TRBV12-3 or TRBV12-4 to TRBJ2-1; 10 bases line up with TRBD2. V gave up 6 bases and J gave up 5 bases; unmatched junction bases: 4. The CDR3 is made up of 14 amino acids. The DNA of the CDR3 is TGTGCCAGCAGCAGCGGGAGGGTAGACAATGAGCAGTTCTTC. Its translation: CASSSGRVDNEQFF.

The chain recombines TRBV7-6 with TRBJ2-3; D is undetermined. The ends were cut back, 8 bases at V and 1 base at J, with 7 bases in the middle. From germline, CDR1 is SGHVS and CDR2 FNYEAQ. The CDR3 sequence is 12 residues long. CDR3 DNA: TGTGCCAGCGGGTTGGGCACAGATACGCAGTATTTT. Amino acids: CASGLGTDTQYF.

In its sample, this clonotype was seen a few times. The chain couples TRBV20-1 to TRBJ2-7; TRBD2 matches at 7 bases. Losses at the gene ends were 0 bases for V and 7 bases for J; bases not matched to a gene: 12. This CDR3 is built from 15 residues. From germline, CDR1 is DFQATT and CDR2 SNEGSKA (reference sequence). The CDR3 DNA reads TGCAGTGCTAGAGATGAGGCGGGAGCCCTCGTGGAGCAGTACTTC. Translating gives CSARDEAGALVEQYF.